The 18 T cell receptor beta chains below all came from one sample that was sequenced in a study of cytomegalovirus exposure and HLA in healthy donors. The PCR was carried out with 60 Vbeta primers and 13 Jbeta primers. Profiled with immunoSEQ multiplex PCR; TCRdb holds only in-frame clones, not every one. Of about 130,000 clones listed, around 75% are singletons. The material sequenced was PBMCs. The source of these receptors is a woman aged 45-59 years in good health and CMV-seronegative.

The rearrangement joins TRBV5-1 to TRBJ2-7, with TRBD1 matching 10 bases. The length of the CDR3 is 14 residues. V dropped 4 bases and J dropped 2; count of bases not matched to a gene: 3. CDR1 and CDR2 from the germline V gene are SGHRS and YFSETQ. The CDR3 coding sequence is TGCGCCAGCAGCAAGGGACAGGGGCCCTACGAGCAGTACTTC. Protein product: CASSKGQGPYEQYF.

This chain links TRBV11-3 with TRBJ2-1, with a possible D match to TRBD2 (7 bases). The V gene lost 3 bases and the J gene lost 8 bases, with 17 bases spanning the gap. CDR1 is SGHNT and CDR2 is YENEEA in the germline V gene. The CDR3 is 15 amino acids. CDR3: CASSLSQGLADEQFF. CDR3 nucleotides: TGTGCCAGCAGCTTGTCCCAGGGGCTAGCGGATGAGCAGTTCTTC.

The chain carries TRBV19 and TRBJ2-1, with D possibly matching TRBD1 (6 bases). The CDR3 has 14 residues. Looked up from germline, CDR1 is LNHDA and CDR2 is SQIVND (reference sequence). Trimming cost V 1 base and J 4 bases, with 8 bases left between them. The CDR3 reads CASSIGDRYNEQFF. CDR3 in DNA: TGTGCCAGTAGTATAGGCGACAGGTACAATGAGCAGTTCTTC.

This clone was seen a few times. The CDR3: CASSLARDSYTGELFF. DNA of the CDR3: TGTGCCAGCAGCTTGGCCAGGGACTCCTACACCGGGGAGCTGTTTTTT. The chain joins TRBV5-6 to TRBJ2-2, with D perhaps TRBD2 (6 bases). The CDR3 has 16 residues. Germline-derived CDR1 and CDR2 are SGHDT and YYEEEE. V lost 0 bases and J lost 3, with 12 bases in between.

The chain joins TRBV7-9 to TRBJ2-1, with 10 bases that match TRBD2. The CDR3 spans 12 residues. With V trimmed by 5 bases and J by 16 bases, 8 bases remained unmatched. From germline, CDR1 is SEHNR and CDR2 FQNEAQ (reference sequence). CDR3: CASSPPGLADFF. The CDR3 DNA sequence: TGTGCCAGCAGCCCTCCCGGACTAGCGGATTTCTTC.

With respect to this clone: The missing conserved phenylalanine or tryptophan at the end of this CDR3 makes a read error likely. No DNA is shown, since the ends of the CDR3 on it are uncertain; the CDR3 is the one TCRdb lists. CDR3 sequence reads: CAFGNRAGNYGYTL. The chain carries TRBV21-1 and TRBJ1-2; TRBD1, the D gene given by the table, was not confirmed from the DNA. TRBV21-1 is termed a pseudogene. The CDR3 has 14 amino acids, counting both end residues.

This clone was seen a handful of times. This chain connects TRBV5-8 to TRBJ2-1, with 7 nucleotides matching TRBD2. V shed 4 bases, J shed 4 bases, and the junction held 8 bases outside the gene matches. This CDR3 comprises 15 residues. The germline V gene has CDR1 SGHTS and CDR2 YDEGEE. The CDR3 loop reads CASSPSGISYNEQFF. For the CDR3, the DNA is TGTGCCAGCAGCCCTAGCGGTATCTCGTACAATGAGCAGTTCTTC.

CDR3 coding DNA: TGTGCCAGCAGCCCGAACAGGGGCACTGAAGCTTTCTTT. Its translation: CASSPNRGTEAFF. This chain uses TRBV14 with TRBJ1-1; 7 bases are shared with TRBD1. The CDR3 has 13 amino acids. Germline V gene sequence: CDR1 SGHDN, CDR2 FVKESK. J gave up 4 bases and V 4 bases, and 3 bases lay outside the gene matches.

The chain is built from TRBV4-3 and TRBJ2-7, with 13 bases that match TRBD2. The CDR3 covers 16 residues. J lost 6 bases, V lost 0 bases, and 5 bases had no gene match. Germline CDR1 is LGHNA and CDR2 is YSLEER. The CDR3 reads CASSQDRTSGSPEQYF. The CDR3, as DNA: TGCGCCAGCAGCCAAGATCGGACTAGCGGGAGTCCCGAGCAGTACTTC.

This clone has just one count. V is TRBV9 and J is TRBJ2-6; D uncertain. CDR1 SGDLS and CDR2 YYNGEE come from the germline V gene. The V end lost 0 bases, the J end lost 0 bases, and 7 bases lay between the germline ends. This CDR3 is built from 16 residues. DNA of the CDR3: TGTGCCAGCAGCGTAGCGGTGTTCTCTGGGGCCAACGTCCTGACTTTC. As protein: CASSVAVFSGANVLTF.

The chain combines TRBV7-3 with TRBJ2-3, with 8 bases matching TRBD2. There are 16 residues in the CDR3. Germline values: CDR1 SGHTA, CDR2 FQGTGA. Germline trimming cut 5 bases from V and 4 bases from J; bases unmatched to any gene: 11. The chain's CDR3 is CASSDGLAVFADTQYF. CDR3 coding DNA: TGTGCCAGCAGCGACGGACTAGCCGTGTTTGCAGATACGCAGTATTTT.

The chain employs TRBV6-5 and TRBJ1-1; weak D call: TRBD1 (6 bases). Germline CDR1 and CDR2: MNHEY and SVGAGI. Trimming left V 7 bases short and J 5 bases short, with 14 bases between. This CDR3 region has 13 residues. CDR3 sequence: CASTEGEWTEAFF. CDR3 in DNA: TGTGCCAGCACCGAGGGGGAATGGACTGAAGCTTTCTTT.

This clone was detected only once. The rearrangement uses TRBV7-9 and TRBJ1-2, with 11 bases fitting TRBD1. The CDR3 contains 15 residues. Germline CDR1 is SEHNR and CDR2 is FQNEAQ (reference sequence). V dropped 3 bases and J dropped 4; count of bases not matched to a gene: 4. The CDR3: CASSFGQGAPYGYTF. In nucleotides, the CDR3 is TGTGCCAGCAGCTTCGGACAGGGGGCGCCCTATGGCTACACCTTC.

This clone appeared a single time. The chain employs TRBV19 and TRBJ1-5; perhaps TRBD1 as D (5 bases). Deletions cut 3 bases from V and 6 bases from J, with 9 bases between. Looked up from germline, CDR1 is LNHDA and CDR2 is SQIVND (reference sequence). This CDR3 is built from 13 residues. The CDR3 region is CASSIGGGQPQHF. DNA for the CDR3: TGTGCCAGTAGTATTGGGGGGGGTCAGCCCCAGCATTTT.

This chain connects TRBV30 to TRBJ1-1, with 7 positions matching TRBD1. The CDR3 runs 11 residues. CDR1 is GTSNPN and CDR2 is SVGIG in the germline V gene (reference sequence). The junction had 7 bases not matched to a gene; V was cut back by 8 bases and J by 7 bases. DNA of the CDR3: TGTGCCCAAACAGGGGAAATTGAAGCTTTCTTT. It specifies CAQTGEIEAFF. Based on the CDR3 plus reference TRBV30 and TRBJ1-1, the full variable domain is SQTIHQWPATLVQPVGSPLSLECTVEGTSNPNLYWYRQAAGRGLQLLFYSVGIGQISSEVPQNLSASRPQDRQFILSSKKLLLSDSGFYLCAQTGEIEAFFGQGTRLTVV.

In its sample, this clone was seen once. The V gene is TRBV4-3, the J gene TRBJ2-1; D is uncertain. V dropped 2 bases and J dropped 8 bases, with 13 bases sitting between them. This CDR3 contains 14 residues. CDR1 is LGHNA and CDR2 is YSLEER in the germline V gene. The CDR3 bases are TGCGCCAGCAGCCAACAGAGAGGCGGCGATGAGCAGTTCTTC. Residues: CASSQQRGGDEQFF.

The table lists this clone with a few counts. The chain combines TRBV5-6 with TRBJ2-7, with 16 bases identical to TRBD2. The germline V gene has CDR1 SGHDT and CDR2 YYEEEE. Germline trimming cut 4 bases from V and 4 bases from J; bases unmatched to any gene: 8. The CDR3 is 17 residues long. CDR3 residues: CASSPTGTSGREYEQYF. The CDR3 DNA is TGTGCCAGCAGCCCGACGGGGACTAGCGGGAGGGAGTACGAGCAGTACTTC.

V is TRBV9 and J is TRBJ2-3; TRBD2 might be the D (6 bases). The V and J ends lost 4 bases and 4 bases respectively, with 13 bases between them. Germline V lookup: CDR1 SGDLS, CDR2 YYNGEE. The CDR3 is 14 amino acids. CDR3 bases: TGTGCCAGCAGCCCCCGACTAGTTTCAGATACGCAGTATTTT. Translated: CASSPRLVSDTQYF.